The table lists the clone carrying this T cell receptor beta chain with many counts. This record comes from a study of human T cells and chemical hapten exposure. On the study more broadly: Patients were given diphenylcyclopropenone on the scalp weekly across the roughly 25-week study.

Time point meaning: pre-sensitization, week 0. The sample's treatment: therapeutic diphenylcyclopropenone sensitization with weekly scalp DPC. CDR1 WSHSY and CDR2 SAAADI come from the germline V gene. The CDR3 loop spans 13 amino acids. V lost 4 bases and J lost 5, with 9 bases in between. Each CDR3 protein gets one entry after TCRdb re-called the RACE reads with MiXCR. The sample contains more than 300,000 distinct CDR3 sequences, 4.5% to 7% of which appear only once. This chain joins TRBV10-2 and TRBJ1-5; weak D call: TRBD1 (5 bases). This sequence was found in a woman aged 18-35 years with alopecia areata. Some clones in this sample may be carry-over from other donors' samples. The source was whole blood, collected in connection with sensitization to the hapten diphenylcyclopropenone (DPC). This chain's CDR3 is CASSGGGDQPQHF. The DNA for the CDR3 is TGCGCCAGCAGTGGGGGGGGTGATCAGCCCCAGCATTTT.